These T cell receptor beta chains were read from a single sample in a study of blood T cell repertoires in COVID-19. Clones were sequenced by immunoSEQ multiplex PCR, and TCRdb holds only the in-frame ones, with some missing. The table lists about 83,000 clones, about nine tenths of them singletons. Specimen: peripheral blood. These TCRs come from a woman in her fifties or sixties with active or convalescent COVID-19. CDR3s include the opening cysteine and the closing phenylalanine or tryptophan. D genes are given only for firm matches. Size values are once, few and many counts, or a class for expanded clones, and some rows have none.

CDR3 protein: CASSLNTGARGYGYTF
CDR3 DNA: TGTGCCAGCAGCTTAAACACAGGGGCGCGAGGCTATGGCTACACCTTC
D gene: TRBD1
V gene: TRBV7-2
J gene: TRBJ1-2
clone size: .

CDR3 protein: CASSQELRGAGNSPLHF
CDR3 DNA: TGTGCCAGCAGCCAAGAACTCCGGGGGGCAGGAAATTCACCCCTCCACTTT
D gene: .
V gene: TRBV4-2
J gene: TRBJ1-6
clone size: many

CDR3 protein: CHSQGGRSTDTQYF
CDR3 DNA: TGTCACTCTCAGGGGGGAAGGAGCACAGATACGCAGTATTTT
D gene: .
V gene: TRBV27
J gene: TRBJ2-3
clone size: .

CDR3 protein: CASSSTVNTEAFF
CDR3 DNA: TGTGCCAGCAGCTCGACAGTGAACACTGAAGCTTTCTTT
D gene: .
V gene: TRBV7-8
J gene: TRBJ1-1
clone size: .

CDR3 protein: CASSQGGGSYEQYF
CDR3 DNA: TGCGCCAGCAGCCAAGGGGGGGGGTCCTACGAGCAGTACTTC
D gene: TRBD2
V gene: TRBV4-1
J gene: TRBJ2-7
clone size: .

CDR3 protein: CASSLGRGQGAGTGELFF
CDR3 DNA: TGTGCCAGCAGCTTAGGGAGGGGACAGGGGGCGGGCACCGGGGAGCTGTTTTTT
D gene: TRBD1
V gene: TRBV7-2
J gene: TRBJ2-2
clone size: .

CDR3 protein: CASSWGGAGTEAFF
CDR3 DNA: TGCGCCAGCAGCTGGGGGGGTGCTGGGACTGAAGCTTTCTTT
D gene: .
V gene: TRBV5-1
J gene: TRBJ1-1
clone size: .

CDR3 protein: CAAGTSGFLDTQYF
CDR3 DNA: TGTGCCGCCGGGACTAGCGGTTTCTTGGATACGCAGTATTTT
D gene: TRBD2
V gene: TRBV6-5
J gene: TRBJ2-3
clone size: .

CDR3 protein: CASSPPGGPGGETQYF
CDR3 DNA: TGTGCCAGCAGCCCGCCGGGCGGCCCAGGGGGAGAGACCCAGTACTTC
D gene: TRBD1
V gene: TRBV7-9
J gene: TRBJ2-5
clone size: .

CDR3 protein: CASSQGGGGRNTEAFF
CDR3 DNA: TGCGCCAGCAGCCAGGGGGGAGGCGGGAGGAACACTGAAGCTTTCTTT
D gene: .
V gene: TRBV4-1
J gene: TRBJ1-1
clone size: .

CDR3 protein: CSVYSGDEKLFF
CDR3 DNA: TGCAGCGTTTATTCAGGGGACGAAAAACTGTTTTTT
D gene: .
V gene: TRBV29-1
J gene: TRBJ1-4
clone size: .

CDR3 protein: CASSSGLSSPLHF
CDR3 DNA: TGTGCCAGCAGTTCCGGACTCAGTTCACCCCTCCACTTT
D gene: .
V gene: TRBV12-3/TRBV12-4
J gene: TRBJ1-6
clone size: .

CDR3 protein: CASSLPSTESSYEQYF
CDR3 DNA: TGTGCCAGCAGCTTGCCGTCGACAGAAAGCTCCTACGAGCAGTACTTC
D gene: .
V gene: TRBV7-6
J gene: TRBJ2-7
clone size: .

CDR3 protein: CASSLNLGQGSGEQFF
CDR3 DNA: TGTGCCAGCAGCTTAAATCTCGGACAGGGAAGCGGTGAGCAGTTCTTC
D gene: TRBD1
V gene: TRBV11-3
J gene: TRBJ2-1
clone size: .

CDR3 protein: CASSLEAQPQHF
CDR3 DNA: TGTGCCAGCAGTTTGGAGGCTCAGCCCCAGCATTTT
D gene: .
V gene: TRBV28
J gene: TRBJ1-5
clone size: .

CDR3 protein: CASSLLDSEAFF
CDR3 DNA: TGTGCCAGCAGTCTACTCGACAGCGAAGCTTTCTTT
D gene: .
V gene: TRBV6-2/TRBV6-3
J gene: TRBJ1-1
clone size: .

CDR3 protein: CASSWRADRDNEQYF
CDR3 DNA: TGTGCCAGCAGCTGGCGGGCGGACAGGGACAACGAGCAGTACTTC
D gene: TRBD1
V gene: TRBV5-6
J gene: TRBJ2-7
clone size: .

CDR3 protein: CASSSWQGPNQPQHF
CDR3 DNA: TGTGCCAGCAGCTCCTGGCAGGGGCCCAATCAGCCCCAGCATTTT
D gene: .
V gene: TRBV7-2
J gene: TRBJ1-5
clone size: .

CDR3 protein: CSVWTSSVYTF
CDR3 DNA: TGCAGCGTTTGGACAAGTAGTGTCTACACCTTC
D gene: .
V gene: TRBV29-1
J gene: TRBJ1-2
clone size: .

CDR3 protein: CASSPDFLGANTGELFF
CDR3 DNA: TGTGCCAGCTCACCAGACTTTTTGGGGGCCAACACCGGGGAGCTGTTTTTT
D gene: .
V gene: TRBV18
J gene: TRBJ2-2
clone size: .

CDR3 protein: CASSIGITNQPQHF
CDR3 DNA: TGTGCCAGCAGCATCGGGATAACGAATCAGCCCCAGCATTTT
D gene: .
V gene: TRBV7-2
J gene: TRBJ1-5
clone size: .

CDR3 protein: CASSQDWGTSLDEQYF
CDR3 DNA: TGTGCCAGCAGCCAAGATTGGGGGACTAGCCTCGACGAGCAGTACTTC
D gene: TRBD2
V gene: TRBV7-9
J gene: TRBJ2-7
clone size: .

CDR3 protein: CASSLQGAADTQYF
CDR3 DNA: TGTGCCAGCAGCTTACAGGGGGCTGCAGATACGCAGTATTTT
D gene: TRBD1
V gene: TRBV11-3
J gene: TRBJ2-3
clone size: .

CDR3 protein: CASSHRGGDGYTF
CDR3 DNA: TGTGCCAGCAGCCACAGGGGAGGGGACGGCTACACCTTC
D gene: .
V gene: TRBV3-1/TRBV3-2
J gene: TRBJ1-2
clone size: .

CDR3 protein: CSVETPGQDNSPLHF
CDR3 DNA: TGCAGCGTTGAAACCCCAGGGCAGGATAATTCACCCCTCCACTTT
D gene: .
V gene: TRBV29-1
J gene: TRBJ1-6
clone size: few

CDR3 protein: CASRRDSWWFF
CDR3 DNA: TGTGCCAGCAGGCGGGACTCCTGGTGGTTCTTC
D gene: .
V gene: TRBV3-1/TRBV3-2
J gene: TRBJ2-1
clone size: many

CDR3 protein: CASSLVGTGRNEAFF
CDR3 DNA: TGCGCCAGCAGCTTGGTAGGGACAGGGAGGAATGAAGCTTTCTTT
D gene: TRBD1
V gene: TRBV5-1
J gene: TRBJ1-1
clone size: .

CDR3 protein: CASSLRGQVTYEQYF
CDR3 DNA: TGTGCCAGCAGCTTAAGGGGCCAGGTTACCTACGAGCAGTACTTC
D gene: .
V gene: TRBV7-9
J gene: TRBJ2-7
clone size: .

CDR3 protein: CASSWSRRETQYF
CDR3 DNA: TGTGCCAGCAGCTGGAGCCGGCGGGAGACCCAGTACTTC
D gene: .
V gene: TRBV11-3
J gene: TRBJ2-5
clone size: .

CDR3 protein: CASSLAGRSTDTQYF
CDR3 DNA: TGTGCCAGCAGCCTAGCGGGGCGCAGCACAGATACGCAGTATTTT
D gene: TRBD2
V gene: TRBV27
J gene: TRBJ2-3
clone size: .

CDR3 protein: CASSISPLASTDTQYF
CDR3 DNA: TGTGCCAGTAGTATCTCTCCGTTGGCTAGCACAGATACGCAGTATTTT
D gene: .
V gene: TRBV19
J gene: TRBJ2-3
clone size: .

CDR3 protein: CASRRGQGAGGYTF
CDR3 DNA: TGCGCCAGCAGGCGGGGACAGGGGGCTGGTGGCTACACCTTC
D gene: TRBD1
V gene: TRBV5-1
J gene: TRBJ1-2
clone size: .

CDR3 protein: CASSLTSTDTQYF
CDR3 DNA: TGTGCCAGCAGCTTAACTAGCACAGATACGCAGTATTTT
D gene: .
V gene: TRBV5-6
J gene: TRBJ2-3
clone size: .

CDR3 protein: CASRQTWTKINEQFF
CDR3 DNA: TGTGCCAGCAGGCAGACCTGGACAAAGATCAATGAGCAGTTCTTC
D gene: .
V gene: TRBV27
J gene: TRBJ2-1
clone size: .

CDR3 protein: CASSSRTSGVYNEQFF
CDR3 DNA: TGTGCCAGCAGCTCCCGGACTAGCGGGGTCTACAATGAGCAGTTCTTC
D gene: TRBD2
V gene: TRBV13
J gene: TRBJ2-1
clone size: once

CDR3 protein: CASVPGQEWKTQAFF
CDR3 DNA: TGTGCTAGTGTCCCGGGACAGGAATGGAAGACACAAGCTTTCTTT
D gene: TRBD1
V gene: TRBV12-5
J gene: TRBJ1-1
clone size: .

CDR3 protein: CASSRELEVGYGYTF
CDR3 DNA: TGTGCCAGCAGCCGGGAGCTAGAGGTCGGTTATGGCTACACCTTC
D gene: .
V gene: TRBV7-8
J gene: TRBJ1-2
clone size: .

CDR3 protein: CASRQQSGGITEAFF
CDR3 DNA: TGTGCCAGCAGACAACAATCAGGGGGGATCACTGAAGCTTTCTTT
D gene: TRBD1
V gene: TRBV6-5
J gene: TRBJ1-1
clone size: .

CDR3 protein: CASGTQGGSYGYTF
CDR3 DNA: TGTGCCAGCGGGACTCAGGGCGGGAGCTATGGCTACACCTTC
D gene: .
V gene: TRBV6-5
J gene: TRBJ1-2
clone size: few

CDR3 protein: CATSRDRTGASYEQYF
CDR3 DNA: TGTGCCACCAGCAGAGATCGAACAGGAGCCTCCTACGAGCAGTACTTC
D gene: .
V gene: TRBV15
J gene: TRBJ2-7
clone size: .

CDR3 protein: CAIPGQSISGNTIYF
CDR3 DNA: TGTGCCATCCCGGGACAGTCTATCTCTGGAAACACCATATATTTT
D gene: TRBD1
V gene: TRBV27
J gene: TRBJ1-3
clone size: .

CDR3 protein: CASSVLKGAYGYTF
CDR3 DNA: TGTGCCAGCAGCGTATTGAAGGGGGCCTATGGCTACACCTTC
D gene: TRBD1
V gene: TRBV9
J gene: TRBJ1-2
clone size: .

CDR3 protein: CASSPGQGGNQPQHF
CDR3 DNA: TGTGCCAGCAGCCCGGGACAGGGAGGCAATCAGCCCCAGCATTTT
D gene: TRBD1
V gene: TRBV3-1/TRBV3-2
J gene: TRBJ1-5
clone size: .

CDR3 protein: CASSQDSGRGRSNSPLHF
CDR3 DNA: TGTGCCAGCAGCCAAGACAGCGGCAGGGGCCGGTCTAATTCACCCCTCCACTTT
D gene: .
V gene: TRBV3-1/TRBV3-2
J gene: TRBJ1-6
clone size: .

CDR3 protein: CATKRRDTGTVNYGYTF
CDR3 DNA: TGTGCCACCAAGCGTCGGGACACCGGCACCGTTAACTATGGCTACACCTTC
D gene: .
V gene: TRBV19
J gene: TRBJ1-2
clone size: few

CDR3 protein: CASSRWGGVNTEAFF
CDR3 DNA: TGTGCCAGCAGCCGTTGGGGGGGCGTTAACACTGAAGCTTTCTTT
D gene: .
V gene: TRBV5-4
J gene: TRBJ1-1
clone size: once

CDR3 protein: CASHRGITGRGANVLTF
CDR3 DNA: TGTGCCAGCCACAGGGGGATTACGGGCCGCGGGGCCAACGTCCTGACTTTC
D gene: TRBD1
V gene: TRBV7-2
J gene: TRBJ2-6
clone size: .

CDR3 protein: CASSPNTGELNTEAFF
CDR3 DNA: TGTGCCAGCTCGCCTAACACAGGGGAATTAAACACTGAAGCTTTCTTT
D gene: TRBD1
V gene: TRBV18
J gene: TRBJ1-1
clone size: .

CDR3 protein: CASSSGYSYNEQFF
CDR3 DNA: TGTGCCAGCAGCAGCGGATACTCCTACAATGAGCAGTTCTTC
D gene: .
V gene: TRBV7-2
J gene: TRBJ2-1
clone size: .

CDR3 protein: CATSRVRDSNQPQHF
CDR3 DNA: TGTGCCACCAGCAGAGTCCGGGATAGCAATCAGCCCCAGCATTTT
D gene: .
V gene: TRBV15
J gene: TRBJ1-5
clone size: .

CDR3 protein: CASSLVEFTEAFF
CDR3 DNA: TGTGCCAGCAGCTTAGTTGAGTTCACTGAAGCTTTCTTT
D gene: .
V gene: TRBV7-8
J gene: TRBJ1-1
clone size: .

CDR3 protein: CASSTTGSSYEQYF
CDR3 DNA: TGTGCCAGTAGTACAACAGGGAGCTCCTACGAGCAGTACTTC
D gene: .
V gene: TRBV19
J gene: TRBJ2-7
clone size: .

CDR3 protein: CASSLSTAPGNTIYF
CDR3 DNA: TGTGCCAGCAGCTTGTCTACAGCACCAGGAAACACCATATATTTT
D gene: .
V gene: TRBV5-8
J gene: TRBJ1-3
clone size: few

CDR3 protein: CASSLEVTGGYAFF
CDR3 DNA: TGTGCCAGCAGCTTGGAGGTGACAGGGGGCTACGCTTTCTTT
D gene: TRBD1
V gene: TRBV5-4
J gene: TRBJ1-1
clone size: .

CDR3 protein: CASSPGTGGDRTEAFF
CDR3 DNA: TGTGCCAGCAGCCCAGGGACAGGGGGCGACAGGACTGAAGCTTTCTTT
D gene: TRBD1
V gene: TRBV4-2
J gene: TRBJ1-1
clone size: .

CDR3 protein: CASSPGRQGESSGANVLTF
CDR3 DNA: TGCGCCAGCAGCCCCGGTCGACAGGGCGAGAGCTCTGGGGCCAACGTCCTGACTTTC
D gene: TRBD1
V gene: TRBV4-3
J gene: TRBJ2-6
clone size: .

CDR3 protein: CASSQTGFIYEQYF
CDR3 DNA: TGTGCCAGCAGCCAAACAGGGTTCATCTACGAGCAGTACTTC
D gene: .
V gene: TRBV3-1/TRBV3-2
J gene: TRBJ2-7
clone size: once

CDR3 protein: CASSLFPGRGTQYF
CDR3 DNA: TGTGCCAGCAGTTTATTCCCGGGGAGGGGGACCCAGTACTTC
D gene: TRBD2
V gene: TRBV27
J gene: TRBJ2-5
clone size: .

CDR3 protein: CASSFARGAYEQYF
CDR3 DNA: TGTGCCAGCAGCTTTGCCAGGGGGGCCTACGAGCAGTACTTC
D gene: .
V gene: TRBV13
J gene: TRBJ2-7
clone size: .

CDR3 protein: CASSERTGGRYTF
CDR3 DNA: TGTGCCAGCAGTGAACGGACAGGGGGCCGCTACACCTTC
D gene: TRBD1
V gene: TRBV6-1
J gene: TRBJ1-2
clone size: .